This T cell receptor beta chain was identified in a study of blood T cell repertoires in COVID-19. Study-level information: Donors in the United States, Italy and Spain gave samples during acute or convalescent COVID-19. Sources were T cells, B-cell-depleted T cells, or PBMCs; the material itself was cDNA or gDNA.

CDR1 is SGHKS and CDR2 is YYEKEE in the germline V gene (reference sequence). The CDR3 is 17 residues long. V was clipped by 0 bases and J by 6 bases; unmatched bases: 13. In the original processing: Scientists estimated how many nucleated cells there were by amplifying reference gene primers. The repertoire was sequenced with immunoSEQ multiplex PCR; TCRdb's copy has only in-frame clones and lacks some. V, J and clone size are taken as reported in that table, and D and trimming were inferred from the DNA itself. There are approximately 280,000 clones in the sample; approximately 86% occur only once, and about 2.2% lies in the top ten.

The sequence came from a woman in her 30s who had recovered from COVID-19. The sample was peripheral blood. The V gene is TRBV5-5, the J gene TRBJ1-1, with TRBD1 matching 8 bases. DNA of the CDR3: TGTGCCAGCAGCTTGGAGGAGACAGGGGAGAGGGATGCTGAAGCTTTCTTT. It specifies CASSLEETGERDAEAFF.